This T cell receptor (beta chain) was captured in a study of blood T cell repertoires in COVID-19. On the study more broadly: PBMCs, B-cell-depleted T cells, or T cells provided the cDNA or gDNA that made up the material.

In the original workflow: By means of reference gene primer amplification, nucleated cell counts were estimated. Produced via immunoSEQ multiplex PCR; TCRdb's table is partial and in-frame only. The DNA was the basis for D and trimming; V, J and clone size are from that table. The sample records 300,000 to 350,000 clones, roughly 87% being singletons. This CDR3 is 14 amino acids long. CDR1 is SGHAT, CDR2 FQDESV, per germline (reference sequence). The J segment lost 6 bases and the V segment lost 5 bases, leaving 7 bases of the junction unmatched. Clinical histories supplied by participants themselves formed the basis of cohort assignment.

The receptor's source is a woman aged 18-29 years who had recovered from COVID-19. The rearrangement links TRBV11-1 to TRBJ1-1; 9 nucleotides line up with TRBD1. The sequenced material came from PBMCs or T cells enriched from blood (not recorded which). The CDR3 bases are TGTGCCAGCAGCAGGGACAGGGCTTTCCCTGAAGCTTTCTTT. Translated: CASSRDRAFPEAFF.